This T cell receptor (beta chain) was sequenced in a study of T-cell reconstitution after alpha-beta-depleted transplantation in children. Study outcomes and limitations: It was newly produced T cells that mostly accounted for T-cell counts and diversity one year after transplant.

It was with unique molecular identifiers that the TCRbeta library was prepared. TCRdb reprocessed the PCR reads with MiXCR, giving one entry per CDR3 protein. Of a few hundred thousand distinct CDR3 sequences listed, around 27% are singletons. Comment on this clonotype: Antigen unknown.

This CDR3 has 15 residues. The V segment lost 4 bases and the J segment 7 bases; nucleotides outside the gene matches: 9. Germline CDR1 reads SGHTA; CDR2 reads FQGTGA. The receptor was isolated from a boy in the first two years of life with Wiskott-Aldrich syndrome, due to receive a stem cell transplant. The rearrangement uses TRBV7-3 and TRBJ1-3; TRBD1 matches 8 bases. Material: PBMCs, obtained before TCRalphabeta/CD19-depleted stem cell transplant. The CDR3 bases are TGTGCCAGCAGCTCGACAGGGGCCATTGGCAACACCATATATTTT. This gives the protein CASSSTGAIGNTIYF.